The clone carrying this T cell receptor (beta chain) was detected only a few times. Its antigen remains unknown. This entry is derived from a study of radiation and T cells in renal cell carcinoma. Study results and limitations: Top 100 clonotypes averaged approximately 54% in irradiated versus around 45% in nephrectomy-only tumors.

Treatment denoted: treatment-naive control, cytoreductive nephrectomy. The tumor was a clear cell renal cell carcinoma. Sequencing was performed with immunoSEQ multiplex PCR; in TCRdb, only in-frame clones are kept and a portion is missing. The repertoire includes some 25,000 clones, 58% of them detected once, and 22% sits in the top ten. Germline V CDR1 and CDR2: MNHNS, SASEGT. The J segment lost 7 bases and the V segment lost 6 bases, leaving 11 bases of the junction unmatched. The CDR3 has 14 residues. The material was tumor tissue, obtained from a patient whose treatment was nephrectomy without radiotherapy. The genes are TRBV6-1 and TRBJ1-2, with 7 positions matching TRBD1. The TCR comes from a man aged 35 to 55 with renal cell carcinoma. The CDR3 region is CASSPTTGDAGYTF. The DNA of the CDR3 is TGTGCCAGCAGCCCGACTACAGGGGACGCTGGCTACACCTTC.